This T cell receptor (beta chain) was captured by sequencing in a study of T cells expressing NK-cell markers (dated by TCRdb to 2020 to 2022). Notes on the research overall: Eight or nine donors provided sorted CD3+CD56+NKG2C+, CD3+CD56+NKG2C- and CD3+CD56-NKG2C+ T-cell subsets, whose TCR beta-chain repertoires were profiled. Among the eight sequenced donors, only one was HCMV-seronegative, while the other seven were HCMV-seropositive. The eight sequenced donors were randomly selected healthy volunteers, three men and five women. Libraries were sequenced as 2 x 150 bp reads on Illumina HiSeq 2000/2500, MiSeq or NextSeq.

A commercial ELISA kit detecting HCMV-specific IgG in serum was used to determine HCMV serostatus. Ficoll density gradient centrifugation was used to isolate peripheral blood mononuclear cells from blood. Paper-wide results and their limitations: Those dominant clonotypes were again the most abundant among CD3+CD56-NKG2C+ cells in a few donors, at roughly 25-65%. It remained unclear whether the expanded NKG2C-expressing T cell clones were specific for HCMV antigens. In a handful of donors, the dominant CD3+CD56+NKG2C+ clonotypes were among the top 10 CD8+ clonotypes and accounted for roughly 1.0-7.5% of CD8+ T cells.

The reads were generated on an Illumina HiSeq 2000. The TCR beta cDNA libraries were made using 5'RACE template switching, a step that added both a universal primer site and unique molecular identifiers. Priming for cDNA synthesis came from the TCR beta constant segment, and two successive PCR amplification steps followed. In the paper's pipeline: MIGEC handled demultiplexing of the reads and grouping by UMI, while MiTCR was used to assemble and quantify clonotypes. To exclude erroneous sequences, only TCR cDNA sequences supported by at least two reads were retained. The tcR package was used for downstream repertoire analysis, and clonotypes were matched between fractions using CDR3 nucleotide sequence together with V segment. VDJmatch was used to annotate antigen specificity against VDJdb, with one amino acid substitution allowed in CDR3. TCRdb reprocessed the reads and provides one entry for every CDR3 protein sequence; no DNA is given. These V and J calls originate from TCRdb's pipeline instead of the authors' own analysis. This sample's table contains some 500,000 distinct CDR3 sequences. Over 1.1% of the sample belongs to the ten largest clones.

Regarding this clonotype: Its antigen is still unknown.

The CDR3, from cysteine to phenylalanine, totals 12 residues. No nucleotide data were recorded. CDR1 and CDR2 (SGHTA, FQGTGA) derive from the germline V gene. This TCR was sampled from a woman in her forties or fifties in good health. Donor details come from another sample of the same person, matched by shared clones. The chain is assembled from TRBV7-3 and TRBJ2-1; TCRdb names TRBD2, which stays unverified in the absence of DNA. Sequenced: blood T cells: a sorted CD56 or NKG2C T cell subset, CD4+ or CD8+ T cells, or bulk PBMC T cells (not recorded which). The CDR3 reads as follows: CASSAGGLEQFF.